This T cell receptor beta chain is from a study of shared clonotypes between healthy human individuals (dated by TCRdb to 2019 to 2021). Looking at the study overall: The cohort included a few men and a couple of women between 18 and 49 years of age. To estimate repertoire size and how much clonotypes are shared between individuals, the study performed deep sequencing of blood TCR repertoires from about 5 healthy adults. Between about 0.94 and 8.9 billion PBMCs per donor were obtained by leukapheresis. Libraries were prepared and TCR repertoires were sequenced by different laboratories using diverse techniques, in order to increase sequencing depth and limit assay-specific biases. Per donor, three plates each were used for CD4 naive and CD4 memory, two for CD8 naive, and one for CD8 memory. Study-wide conclusions, independent of this receptor: About 5% of naive CD4, 3.5% of naive CD8, 2% to 2.5% of memory CD4, and more than 0.35% of memory CD8 clonotypes were shared across several donors. Compared with non-shared clonotypes, clonotypes shared by all four sorted-subset donors had higher generation probabilities. Incomplete sequencing was indicated by rarefaction of sorted-subset datasets, despite the large sequencing depth. Naive subsets generally had larger estimated clonotype richness than memory subsets. Based on pairwise subsampling, the degree of clonotype sharing among donors was expected to be affected by sequencing depth. Because the study included only a small number of donors, the genetic and exposure-history diversity represented was limited. Sampling was limited to blood, and TCR repertoires in tissue likely differ from TCR repertoires in blood.

A single count supports this clone. Its antigen specificity is not known. Base-call qualities are not available, and no considerably larger clone is one nucleotide away. TCR CDR3 regions were amplified from genomic DNA by multiplex PCR using the deep immunoSEQ assay. Genomic DNA extracted from each cell subset was distributed evenly over all wells of several immunoSEQ 96-well plates, and each plate served as one replicate. For sorted subsets, each replicate PCR was loaded with approximately 190 ng genomic DNA, equivalent to about 30,000 T cell genomes. The purified libraries were quantified using a Qubit 3.0 fluorometer, sized with a Bioanalyzer 2100, and then quantified again using the KAPA Library Quantification kit. Every immunoSEQ 96-well plate was sequenced on a dedicated single-read 150-cycle Illumina NextSeq 550 flow cell. Per the authors' processing: The immunoSEQ output contained only junctional sequences without quality scores, so filtering could not match that applied to full-length reads. To assign V/J genes and CDR3, sequences were annotated using PyIR, a Python wrapper for IgBLAST v1.9, with IMGT germline references. Reads were removed for weak V/J assignments (E-value above 1e-6), missing CDR3, stop codons, out-of-frame junctions, or ambiguous translated residues. V3J clonotypes were defined as sequences sharing an identical inferred V gene, J gene, and CDR3 amino acid sequence. Percentage overlap between repertoires was computed as shared unique clonotypes divided by the size of the smaller repertoire. Repertoire richness was assessed with RTK rarefaction, the Chao1 estimator, and Recon v2.1 estimates of unobserved clonotypes. Generation probabilities were computed with OLGA for all TCRbeta clonotypes obtained by the gDNA method from four donors. Sourced from immuneACCESS, this table was stored by TCRdb with only in-frame sequences that have V and J called. A share of the clones is absent; for the studies checked, an unresolved V gene accounts for under half, and the remainder has no known explanation. V and J calls and clone size are those listed in that table; D and trimming were worked out from the DNA. For this sample the table gives millions of clones, of which more than 85% were detected only once. The ten largest make up 0.39% of the sample.

Healthy HIV-negative adults with no recently reported acute infections or vaccinations were included as donors. All donors were Caucasian adults living in Nashville, Tennessee, USA. CD4+ T cells were enriched through magnetic negative selection, after which naive cells were positively selected on CD45RA and the remaining negative fraction served as the memory subset. Blood was obtained by leukapheresis, after which PBMCs were separated by Ficoll-Histopaque density gradient centrifugation and cryopreserved in liquid nitrogen vapor phase. Analytical flow cytometry was used to check the purity and quantity of each magnetically sorted T cell population. From each sorted fraction, genomic DNA was isolated and quantified by UV absorbance on a Nanodrop 2000c. CDR3 length: 14 amino acids, cysteine to phenylalanine. The only DNA kept is the CDR3, 42 bases in frame from the first base. CDR1 is given as SGHTA and CDR2 as FQGNSA, both from the germline V gene. The junction carries 12 bases between V and J, which are trimmed by 5 bases and 2 bases respectively.

The TCR sequence derives from a man aged 18 to 29 in good health. Some clones in this sample may be carry-over from other donors' samples. Specimen: naive CD4+ T cells from PBMCs. The intended sense of this specimen's cell subset or site label: CD45RA+ positively selected. The V gene is TRBV7-2 and the J gene is TRBJ1-2; the best D guess is TRBD1, with 5 bases matching. The CDR3 region: CASSPGGPNYGYTF. DNA sequence: TGTGCCAGCAGCCCCGGGGGACCCAACTATGGCTACACCTTC. With the rest looked up from the reference TRBV7-2 and TRBJ1-2 genes rather than sequenced, the full variable domain is GAGVSQSPSNKVTEKGKDVELRCDPISGHTALYWYRQSLGQGLEFLIYFQGNSAPDKSGLPSDRFSAERTGGSVSTLTIQRTQQEDSAVYLCASSPGGPNYGYTFGSGTRLTVV.